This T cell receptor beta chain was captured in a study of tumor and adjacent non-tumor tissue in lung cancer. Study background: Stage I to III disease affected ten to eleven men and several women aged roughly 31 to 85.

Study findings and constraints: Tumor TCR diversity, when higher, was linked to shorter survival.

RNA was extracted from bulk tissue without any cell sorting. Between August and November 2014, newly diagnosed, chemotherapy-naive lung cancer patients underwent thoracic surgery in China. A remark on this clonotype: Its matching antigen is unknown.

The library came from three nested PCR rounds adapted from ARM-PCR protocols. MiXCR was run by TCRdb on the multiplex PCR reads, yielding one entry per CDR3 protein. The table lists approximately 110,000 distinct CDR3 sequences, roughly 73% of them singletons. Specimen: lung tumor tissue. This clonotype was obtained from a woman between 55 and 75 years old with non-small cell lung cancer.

CDR3 sequence reads: CASAWAGHETQYF. The CDR3 DNA sequence: TGTGCCAGCGCCTGGGCGGGGCACGAGACCCAGTACTTC. The V gene is TRBV12-3 or TRBV12-4, the J gene TRBJ2-5; tentative D call: TRBD2 (6 bases). The CDR3 loop spans 13 amino acids. The V end lost 8 bases, the J end lost 5 bases, and 15 bases lay between the germline ends.